The rows below give T cell receptor beta chains drawn from one sample of a study of blood T cell repertoires in COVID-19. Generated by immunoSEQ multiplex PCR, the TCRdb table keeps only in-frame clones and is missing some. The table includes about 200,000 clones, approximately 83% detected once. Sequenced material: PBMCs or T cells enriched from blood (not recorded which). Receptors originate from a woman aged 40 to 50 with acute COVID-19. CDR3s include the opening cysteine and the closing phenylalanine or tryptophan. The order of the fields is clone size, J gene, D gene, V gene, CDR3 protein, CDR3 DNA. The D gene is left open where the match is weak. Size is stated for part of the rows, as once, few or many counts, or as a class when the clone is expanded.

>NA|TRBJ1-1|NA|TRBV10-1
CASSEDPYRAEAFF
TGCGCCAGCAGTGAGGACCCCTACAGGGCTGAAGCTTTCTTT
>NA|TRBJ1-5|NA|TRBV6-6
CASSYPVQPQHF
TGTGCCAGCAGTTACCCGGTTCAGCCCCAGCATTTT
>NA|TRBJ2-7|TRBD2|TRBV6-5
CATSPSGGEQYF
TGTGCTACTTCTCCTAGCGGGGGCGAGCAGTACTTC
>NA|TRBJ2-5|TRBD1|TRBV7-9
CASSSTYRGSQETQYF
TGTGCCAGCAGCTCGACGTACAGGGGGTCGCAAGAGACCCAGTACTTC
>NA|TRBJ1-6|NA|TRBV2
CASARDGGSPLHF
TGTGCCAGCGCTCGTGACGGGGGTTCACCCCTCCACTTT
>NA|TRBJ1-2|NA|TRBV28
CASSEGFGYTF
TGTGCCAGCAGCGAGGGATTCGGCTACACCTTC
>NA|TRBJ2-1|NA|TRBV18
CASSPPEATDEQFF
TGTGCCAGCTCACCACCCGAAGCTACGGATGAGCAGTTCTTC
>NA|TRBJ2-1|TRBD2|TRBV4-2
CASSQSTSVASNEQFF
TGTGCCAGCAGCCAGAGTACTAGCGTAGCCTCCAATGAGCAGTTCTTC
>NA|TRBJ2-1|NA|TRBV9
CASSAQGVENEQFF
TGTGCCAGCAGTGCTCAGGGTGTGGAGAATGAGCAGTTCTTC
>once|TRBJ2-2|NA|TRBV9
CASSVAPSPIFGELFF
TGTGCCAGCAGCGTAGCTCCATCCCCTATATTCGGGGAGCTGTTTTTT
>NA|TRBJ2-5|NA|TRBV5-5
CASSPTKLGVGNQETQYF
TGTGCCAGCAGCCCCACCAAGTTGGGTGTCGGGAACCAAGAGACCCAGTACTTC